Listed below are T cell receptor beta chains from one sample, sequenced in a study of cytomegalovirus exposure and HLA in healthy donors. Using immunoSEQ multiplex PCR, the repertoire was profiled, and TCRdb retains in-frame clones only, with some absent. Among 130,000 or so clones, roughly 82% were seen once, and the ten largest hold more than 2.5%. Sequencing was carried out using PBMCs. Receptors originate from a man between 18 and 29 years old in good health and CMV-seropositive. Each CDR3 is given without its conserved first and last residue. The order of the fields is CDR3 protein, clone size, V gene, D gene. The D gene is left open where the match is weak. Not all rows give a size; the values are once, few, many and, for expanded clones, a class.

CDR3 protein: AWTLRGGYGYT
clone size: NA
V gene: TRBV30
D gene: NA

CDR3 protein: ASSQDPSGRTDTQY
clone size: NA
V gene: TRBV4-1
D gene: TRBD2

CDR3 protein: ASSAQTGEYGYT
clone size: NA
V gene: TRBV9
D gene: TRBD1

CDR3 protein: ASSPPDSVKTEAF
clone size: NA
V gene: TRBV18
D gene: NA

CDR3 protein: ASSGEGRGAGELF
clone size: NA
V gene: TRBV6-1
D gene: NA

CDR3 protein: ASRQGADSNQPQH
clone size: NA
V gene: TRBV10-2
D gene: TRBD1

CDR3 protein: ASSIPSGVNTEAF
clone size: NA
V gene: TRBV19
D gene: NA

CDR3 protein: ASSRLTLAEYNEQF
clone size: NA
V gene: TRBV4-1
D gene: TRBD2

CDR3 protein: ASSSTLTRQGANYYGYT
clone size: NA
V gene: TRBV7-9
D gene: TRBD1

CDR3 protein: ASSSGRSGELF
clone size: NA
V gene: TRBV11-3
D gene: NA

CDR3 protein: ASSPLTGPSGNTIY
clone size: NA
V gene: TRBV27
D gene: NA

CDR3 protein: ASSEGEGIHEQY
clone size: NA
V gene: TRBV2
D gene: TRBD2

CDR3 protein: ASSPDRVSWNGYT
clone size: NA
V gene: TRBV27
D gene: TRBD1

CDR3 protein: ASSPGLTEAF
clone size: few
V gene: TRBV5-1
D gene: NA

CDR3 protein: ASFPGHHTGELF
clone size: NA
V gene: TRBV27
D gene: NA

CDR3 protein: ASSYDGRKKEQY
clone size: NA
V gene: TRBV28
D gene: TRBD2

CDR3 protein: SVRQGDIDTQY
clone size: NA
V gene: TRBV29-1
D gene: TRBD1

CDR3 protein: SVDGRETQY
clone size: NA
V gene: TRBV29-1
D gene: TRBD2

CDR3 protein: ASSWAGEGTEAF
clone size: NA
V gene: TRBV2
D gene: NA

CDR3 protein: ASKQGSTEAF
clone size: NA
V gene: TRBV19
D gene: NA

CDR3 protein: ASSLAGQPQH
clone size: NA
V gene: TRBV7-8
D gene: NA

CDR3 protein: ASSSPETGAKNIQY
clone size: NA
V gene: TRBV28
D gene: TRBD1

CDR3 protein: ASSSLLQGGQPQH
clone size: NA
V gene: TRBV27
D gene: NA

CDR3 protein: ASSPPGDYGYT
clone size: few
V gene: TRBV6-6
D gene: NA

CDR3 protein: ASSDATSGSYNEQF
clone size: NA
V gene: TRBV10-1
D gene: TRBD2

CDR3 protein: ASSYYGQDQPQH
clone size: NA
V gene: TRBV6-6
D gene: NA

CDR3 protein: ASSVVASGGETQY
clone size: few
V gene: TRBV9
D gene: NA

CDR3 protein: ASSLLDRVNTEAF
clone size: NA
V gene: TRBV18
D gene: NA

CDR3 protein: ASSLGASGNTDTQY
clone size: NA
V gene: TRBV5-1
D gene: TRBD2

CDR3 protein: ASLRGGGHNEQF
clone size: once
V gene: TRBV28
D gene: NA

CDR3 protein: ASSQAGLGDYEQY
clone size: NA
V gene: TRBV4-1
D gene: TRBD2

CDR3 protein: ASSLRGLEETQY
clone size: few
V gene: TRBV27
D gene: NA

CDR3 protein: ASSSVSVPNTEAF
clone size: NA
V gene: TRBV5-1
D gene: NA

CDR3 protein: ASSSPSGRAYNEQF
clone size: NA
V gene: TRBV6-5
D gene: TRBD2

CDR3 protein: ASRIGTSGTYEQY
clone size: once
V gene: TRBV5-1
D gene: TRBD2

CDR3 protein: ASSSRDTEAF
clone size: NA
V gene: TRBV7-9
D gene: NA

CDR3 protein: ASSSQGAGYGYT
clone size: NA
V gene: TRBV6-5
D gene: TRBD1

CDR3 protein: ASRSHSSYEQY
clone size: NA
V gene: TRBV19
D gene: NA

CDR3 protein: ASSQEGGRVEQY
clone size: NA
V gene: TRBV4-1
D gene: TRBD2

CDR3 protein: ASSDPGDEQF
clone size: NA
V gene: TRBV2
D gene: NA